The 11 T cell receptor beta chains below were found in one sample sequenced in a study of T cells in Graves' hyperthyroidism and ophthalmopathy. Amplification targeted TCR beta CDR3 regions from RNA transcripts. HTBI primers were used for first-round RT-PCR of the TCR CDR3. TCRdb re-called the multiplex PCR reads through MiXCR, storing one row per CDR3 protein. The table lists approximately 560,000 distinct CDR3 sequences, 46% of them singletons. Material: peripheral blood or thyroid tissue (not recorded which). These TCRs come from a woman in her late teens or twenties with Graves' hyperthyroidism.

V gene TRBV13 combines with J gene TRBJ1-6, with D unresolved. Germline V gives CDR1 PRHDT, CDR2 FYEKMQ (reference sequence). The CDR3 extends over 11 amino acids. Trimming pared 0 bases from V and 14 bases from J, leaving 5 bases between. CDR3 in amino acids: CASSLGAALHF. The DNA for the CDR3 is TGTGCCAGCAGCTTAGGTGCTGCCCTCCACTTT. The complete variable domain, with remaining parts taken from reference TRBV13 and TRBJ1-6, reads AAGVIQSPRHLIKEKRETATLKCYPIPRHDTVYWYQQGPGQDPQFLISFYEKMQSDKGSIPDRFSAQQFSDYHSELNMSSLELGDSALYFCASSLGAALHFGNGTRLTVT.

This clonotype was counted many times. The J gene is TRBJ1-5, the V gene TRBV7-2; D call uncertain. The V gene lost 2 bases and the J gene lost 6 bases, with 14 bases spanning the gap. Looked up from germline, CDR1 is SGHTA and CDR2 is FQGNSA. The length of the CDR3 is 15 residues. CDR3 protein: CASSLTTHPGQPQHF. The CDR3 bases are TGTGCCAGCAGCTTAACCACGCACCCAGGTCAGCCCCAGCATTTT.

The chain uses TRBV19 and TRBJ1-4; possible D gene TRBD1, 5 bases. The CDR3 covers 15 residues. V was trimmed by 6 bases and J by 0 bases, leaving 11 bases between them. CDR1 and CDR2 (germline): LNHDA, SQIVND (reference sequence). The CDR3 sequence: CASRRQSATNEKLFF. The CDR3 DNA sequence: TGTGCCAGTAGACGACAGAGTGCAACTAATGAAAAACTGTTTTTT.

Only one count was recorded for this clonotype. The chain has TRBV9 and TRBJ1-2; 10 bases match TRBD1. V gave up 4 bases and J gave up 2 bases; unmatched junction bases: 5. Germline V gene lookup returns CDR1 SGDLS and CDR2 YYNGEE. This CDR3 has 15 amino acids. Written as DNA, the CDR3 is TGTGCCAGCAGCCCACAGGGACAGGGGAACTATGGCTACACCTTC. Its translation: CASSPQGQGNYGYTF. The entire variable domain, with the rest obtained from reference TRBV9 and TRBJ1-2, is as follows: DSGVTQTPKHLITATGQRVTLRCSPRSGDLSVYWYQQSLDQGLQFLIQYYNGEERAKGNILERFSAQQFPDLHSELNLSSLELGDSALYFCASSPQGQGNYGYTFGSGTRLTVV.

This clonotype was counted ten times or more. The V and J genes are TRBV12-3 or TRBV12-4 and TRBJ1-1; TRBD1 matches at 7 bases. J lost 1 base, V lost 4 bases, and 3 bases had no gene match. The CDR3 is 14 amino acids. The CDR3 DNA follows: TGTGCCAGCAGTTGGGGACAGCAGAACACTGAAGCTTTCTTT. This sequence encodes CASSWGQQNTEAFF.

The V gene is TRBV20-1, the J gene TRBJ2-7, with D hard to call. Germline lookup yields CDR1 DFQATT and CDR2 SNEGSKA (reference sequence). CDR3 length equals 12 residues. DNA for the CDR3: TGCAGCGCCCAAGGGCGGTCCCACGAGCAGTACTTC. Its translation is CSAQGRSHEQYF.

The CDR3 region has the DNA TGTGCCAGCAGCTTCGGGGACACAAATCAGCCCCAGCATTTT. Protein product: CASSFGDTNQPQHF. The rearrangement joins TRBV7-9 to TRBJ1-5; maybe TRBD1 (6 bases). CDR3 length: 14 amino acids. V dropped 3 bases and J dropped 4 bases, with 10 bases sitting between them. Germline CDR1 and CDR2: SEHNR and FQNEAQ (reference sequence).

Notes on this clonotype: Mismatch with germline at one junction end may stem from a read error. The CDR3 sequence: CASSEGLGGIEQPQHF. CDR3 nucleotide sequence: TGTGCCAGCAGTGAAGGGCTGGGAGGAATTGAACAGCCCCAGCATTTT. V and J are TRBV10-3 and TRBJ1-5; D is unresolved. The CDR3 covers 16 residues. Germline values: CDR1 ENHRY, CDR2 SYGVKD.

The rearrangement uses TRBV2 and TRBJ2-5; 8 bases fit TRBD1. The germline gives CDR1 SNHLY, CDR2 FYNNEI. CDR3 length equals 15 residues. The trim removed 3 bases at V and 1 base at J, leaving 4 bases unmatched. CDR3 sequence: CASSDRDRSQETQYF. DNA for the CDR3: TGTGCCAGCAGTGATAGGGACAGGAGCCAAGAGACCCAGTACTTC.

V and J are TRBV19 and TRBJ1-4, with D perhaps matching TRBD1 (5 bases). V dropped 5 bases and J dropped 6 bases, with 16 bases sitting between them. This CDR3 has 15 amino acids. Germline-derived CDR1 and CDR2 are LNHDA and SQIVND (reference sequence). CDR3 sequence (DNA): TGTGCCAGTAGTCCCGGGAGGGACGGGTATGAAAAACTGTTTTTT. Translating it yields CASSPGRDGYEKLFF.

The chain couples TRBV7-9 to TRBJ1-1, with no clear D. Trimming removed 0 bases from V and 0 bases from J, with 14 bases in between. CDR1 is SEHNR, CDR2 FQNEAQ, per germline (reference sequence). The CDR3 length is 17 residues. Written as DNA, the CDR3 is TGTGCCAGCAGCTTAGCGCAGCTACACGAACTGAACACTGAAGCTTTCTTT. Residues: CASSLAQLHELNTEAFF.